Listed below are T cell receptor beta chains from one sample, sequenced in a study of blood T cell repertoires in COVID-19. Generated by immunoSEQ multiplex PCR, the TCRdb table keeps only in-frame clones and is missing some. This sample has 200,000 to 250,000 clones; 70% to 90% occur once, and the top ten carry about 9.3%. Sample: PBMCs or T cells enriched from blood (not recorded which). Receptors originate from a man between 35 and 55 years old who had recovered from COVID-19. Both conserved end residues are part of each CDR3. A D gene is named only where the DNA matches it firmly. Clone size is given for some rows only: seen once, a few or many times, or a class if the clone is expanded.

clone_size	j_call	d_call	v_call	cdr3_nt	cdr3_aa
NA	TRBJ2-1	TRBD1	TRBV24-1	TGTGCCACCAGTGATTCGAAGGACAGGGCCGACAATGAGCAGTTCTTC	CATSDSKDRADNEQFF
NA	TRBJ2-3	TRBD2	TRBV10-1	TGCGCCAGCAGTGCTGGGACTATTTACACAGATACGCAGTATTTT	CASSAGTIYTDTQYF
NA	TRBJ2-1	TRBD1	TRBV11-2	TGTGCCAGCAGCCGATCATCCGGGACAGGGCACAATGAGCAGTTCTTC	CASSRSSGTGHNEQFF
NA	TRBJ1-1	NA	TRBV27	TGTGCCAGCAGTTTAAGCCGAAACACTGAAGCTTTCTTT	CASSLSRNTEAFF
once	TRBJ1-2	TRBD1	TRBV30	TGTGCCTGGAGAGGGGGCGGCCGCTATGGCTACACCTTC	CAWRGGGRYGYTF
NA	TRBJ2-1	TRBD2	TRBV19	TGTGCCAGTAGTATAGGAGGCGCCGGGACTAGCGGGAGAGTAAGGAATGAGCAGTTCTTC	CASSIGGAGTSGRVRNEQFF
NA	TRBJ1-2	NA	TRBV24-1	TGTGCCACCAGTGATGGAGATACAAACTATGGCTACACCTTC	CATSDGDTNYGYTF
NA	TRBJ2-7	NA	TRBV21-1	TGTGCCAGCAGCAAAGGGTTGGCCTTACTAACCGCCTACGAGCAGTACTTC	CASSKGLALLTAYEQYF
NA	TRBJ2-1	NA	TRBV7-3	TGTGCCAGCAGCTTAAGCGGAGTTGGGAATGAGCAGTTCTTC	CASSLSGVGNEQFF
NA	TRBJ2-7	NA	TRBV10-3	TGTGCCATCAGCCCCGGGAGCTCCTACGAGCAGTACTTC	CAISPGSSYEQYF
NA	TRBJ1-2	NA	TRBV18	TGTGCCAGCTCACCACCTAGCCAGGGTTATGGCTACACCTTC	CASSPPSQGYGYTF
NA	TRBJ1-5	NA	TRBV2	TGTGCCAGCAGTGGGGCAGGGATGCCTGTGGGAAATCAGCCCCAGCATTTT	CASSGAGMPVGNQPQHF
NA	TRBJ1-1	NA	TRBV7-8	TGTGCCAGCAGCTTAGCTGCCCCAGGGACAAACACTGAAGCTTTCTTT	CASSLAAPGTNTEAFF
NA	TRBJ2-7	NA	TRBV6-1	TGTGCCAGCAGTGATACGACCGGGATTTACGAGCAGTACTTC	CASSDTTGIYEQYF
NA	TRBJ1-1	NA	TRBV13	TGTGCCAGCAGCTTTGGCCTGAACACTGAAGCTTTCTTT	CASSFGLNTEAFF
NA	TRBJ2-7	NA	TRBV13	TGTGCCAGCAGCCCTAACCCCTACGAGCAGTACTTC	CASSPNPYEQYF
NA	TRBJ2-7	TRBD2	TRBV2	TGTGCCAGCAGGAAAGCGGGGCCCTACGAGCAGTACTTC	CASRKAGPYEQYF
NA	TRBJ1-2	TRBD1	TRBV18	TGTGCCAGCTCACATCGACAGGGATCGTATGGCTACACCTTC	CASSHRQGSYGYTF
NA	TRBJ1-1	NA	TRBV14	TGTGCCAGCAGCCAAGATGGCTGGGGGGCTGAAGCTTTCTTT	CASSQDGWGAEAFF
NA	TRBJ1-5	TRBD1	TRBV6-5	TGTGCCAGCAGTAGGGACAGGGGGGGTCAGCCCCAGCATTTT	CASSRDRGGQPQHF